The 24 T cell receptor beta chains given below trace back to one sample, sequenced in a study. One entry per CDR3 protein, called by TCRdb with MiXCR from the RT-PCR reads. The data contain hundreds of thousands of distinct CDR3 sequences, 12% to 15% of them seen just once; the ten biggest clones take up 3.6%. The source material was memory CD4+ T cells from blood. The receptors were sampled from a female donor in good health, serving as a healthy control.

DNA for the CDR3: TGTGCCAGCAGCCCCAGGGGGGGCTTGAGTCAGCCCCAGCATTTT. Amino acids: CASSPRGGLSQPQHF. The genes are TRBV7-2 and TRBJ1-5, with 7 nucleotides matching TRBD1. Unmatched junction bases numbered 10, after V lost 5 bases and J lost 6 bases. This CDR3 has 15 residues. Germline CDR1 and CDR2: SGHTA and FQGNSA.

The rearrangement links TRBV11-2 to TRBJ1-2, with 10 bases fitting TRBD1. Trimming removed 5 bases from V and 6 bases from J; junction bases left unmatched: 6. Germline loops: CDR1 SGHAT, CDR2 FQNNGV. The CDR3 is 14 amino acids. This CDR3 reads CASSRTGQGNGYTF. The CDR3 coding sequence is TGTGCCAGCAGCCGTACGGGACAGGGGAATGGCTACACCTTC.

This clonotype appeared a few times. V usage is TRBV7-2 and J usage is TRBJ1-1; D gene unclear. The CDR3 runs to 14 residues. Trimming shortened V by 7 bases and J by 10 bases, and 22 bases separated the two germline ends. From germline, CDR1 is SGHTA and CDR2 FQGNSA. The chain's CDR3 is CASTQEAYQFAAFF. The CDR3 region has the DNA TGTGCCAGCACCCAGGAGGCTTATCAGTTTGCAGCTTTCTTT.

This clonotype has ten or more counts. The chain uses TRBV4-3 and TRBJ1-2; 11 nucleotides agree with TRBD1. Germline assignment: CDR1 LGHNA and CDR2 YSLEER. CDR3 length: 14 residues. V was clipped by 3 bases and J by 5 bases; unmatched bases: 2. The CDR3 DNA reads as TGCGCCAGCAGCCACGGGGACAGGGGGTATGGCTACACCTTC. This encodes CASSHGDRGYGYTF.

This clonotype occurred a few times. This chain joins TRBV5-1 and TRBJ2-7; TRBD2 matches 12 bases. This CDR3 region has 15 residues. V gave up 4 bases and J gave up 2 bases; unmatched junction bases: 4. CDR1 and CDR2 (germline): SGHRS, YFSETQ. The CDR3 DNA follows: TGCGCCAGCAGCCCATCTAGCGGGAGGGCCTACGAGCAGTACTTC. It encodes CASSPSSGRAYEQYF.

This sequence joins TRBV27 and TRBJ1-1; D might be TRBD1 (6 bases). Trimming shortened V by 6 bases and J by 3 bases, and 14 bases separated the two germline ends. CDR1 and CDR2 (germline): MNHEY, SMNVEV (reference sequence). This CDR3 has 14 residues. The CDR3 region has the DNA TGTGCCAGCAGACAGCTGCAGGGGTACACTGAAGCTTTCTTT. Protein sequence: CASRQLQGYTEAFF.

The chain combines TRBV20-1 with TRBJ2-6; D is undetermined. Germline V gene sequence: CDR1 DFQATT, CDR2 SNEGSKA (reference sequence). This CDR3 is built from 12 residues. V was clipped by 8 bases and J by 0 bases, with 5 bases between them. CDR3 in amino acids: CSCASGANVLTF. In nucleotides, the CDR3 is TGCAGTTGCGCCTCTGGGGCCAACGTCCTGACTTTC.

This chain uses TRBV20-1 with TRBJ1-2, with 7 positions matching TRBD1. Germline CDR1 is DFQATT and CDR2 is SNEGSKA (reference sequence). CDR3 length: 16 amino acids. V gave up 0 bases and J gave up 0 bases; unmatched junction bases: 7. As DNA, the CDR3 is TGCAGTGCTAGAGAGGACAGGCACGAAGCTAACTATGGCTACACCTTC. Protein product: CSAREDRHEANYGYTF.

This clonotype has only a few counts. This chain links TRBV20-1 with TRBJ1-1, with D maybe TRBD1 (5 bases). This CDR3 is built from 15 residues. Trimming removed 8 bases from V and 4 bases from J, with 23 bases in between. Per the germline V gene, CDR1 is DFQATT and CDR2 is SNEGSKA (reference sequence). The CDR3 coding sequence is TGCAGTTCATTGGGGGGGAAGAGTTTTAGCACTGAAGCTTTCTTT. Amino acids: CSSLGGKSFSTEAFF.

The chain's CDR3 is CASSEGGITNEKLFF. Here the CDR3 DNA reads TGTGCCAGCAGCGAGGGGGGGATAACTAATGAAAAACTGTTTTTT. The chain employs TRBV6-1 and TRBJ1-4, with D possibly matching TRBD1 (6 bases). Germline V gene lookup returns CDR1 MNHNS and CDR2 SASEGT. This CDR3 is 15 amino acids long. V gave up 6 bases and J gave up 1 base, with 12 bases separating them.

V is TRBV28 and J is TRBJ1-2; TRBD1 might be the D (5 bases). V shed 6 bases and J shed 0 bases, with 11 bases lying between them. Germline V gene lookup returns CDR1 MDHEN and CDR2 SYDVKM. There are 14 residues in the CDR3. As DNA, the CDR3 is TGTGCCAGCAGCCCGGGACCAGCTAACTATGGCTACACCTTC. It encodes CASSPGPANYGYTF.

This clonotype was seen ten or more times. The chain links TRBV4-1 to TRBJ2-7; 13 nucleotides line up with TRBD2. Germline V gene sequence: CDR1 MGHRA, CDR2 YSYEKL. The V and J ends lost 1 base and 4 bases, in that order; junction bases with no gene match: 4. The CDR3 is made up of 16 amino acids. The CDR3 DNA reads as TGCGCCAGCAGCCAAGCCCGGACTAGCGGGAGATACGAGCAGTACTTC. Its translation: CASSQARTSGRYEQYF.

V gene TRBV15 combines with J gene TRBJ2-2; no definite D call. This CDR3 is built from 14 residues. Germline V gene data show CDR1 as LNHNV and CDR2 as YYDKDF (reference sequence). V gave up 3 bases and J gave up 4 bases, with 9 bases separating them. The DNA for the CDR3 is TGTGCCACCAGCAGTGGACGGGCCACCGGGGAGCTGTTTTTT. It specifies CATSSGRATGELFF.

This clonotype has more than one count but fewer than ten. The rearrangement joins TRBV7-3 to TRBJ2-5; unclear D gene. The germline V and J ends were trimmed by 0 bases and 2 bases, with 7 bases remaining between them. This CDR3 is built from 14 residues. Germline values: CDR1 SGHTA, CDR2 FQGTGA. CDR3 bases: TGTGCCAGCAGCTTAACTAGAGAGCAAGAGACCCAGTACTTC. Protein product: CASSLTREQETQYF. Based on the CDR3 plus reference TRBV7-3 and TRBJ2-5, the full variable domain is GAGVSQTPSNKVTEKGKYVELRCDPISGHTALYWYRQSLGQGPEFLIYFQGTGAADDSGLPNDRFFAVRPEGSVSTLKIQRTERGDSAVYLCASSLTREQETQYFGPGTRLLVL.

This clonotype was seen many times. In DNA, the CDR3 is TGCGCCAGCAGCCCGGACACAGCGGCAGATACGCAGTATTTT. Its translation: CASSPDTAADTQYF. The V gene is TRBV5-1, the J gene TRBJ2-3; D tentatively reads TRBD1 or TRBD2 (5 bases each). CDR3 length: 14 residues. The V gene lost 4 bases and the J gene lost 4 bases, with 13 bases spanning the gap. Germline V CDR1 and CDR2: SGHRS, YFSETQ.

V gene TRBV29-1 combines with J gene TRBJ1-2; tentatively, D is TRBD1 (5 bases). Germline-derived CDR1 and CDR2 are SQVTM and ANQGSEA. This CDR3 is 12 amino acids long. Trimming stripped 5 bases from V and 7 bases from J, with 14 bases between. This CDR3 is CSVLDGDSGYTF. The CDR3 nucleotides read TGCAGCGTTCTGGACGGCGACAGTGGCTACACCTTC.

The gene calls are TRBV11-2 and TRBJ1-3, with D uncertain. The germline V gene has CDR1 SGHAT and CDR2 FQNNGV. There are 14 residues in the CDR3. V lost 2 bases and J lost 2, with 7 bases in between. CDR3 DNA sequence: TGTGCCAGCAGCTTACAGCGTACTGGAAACACCATATATTTT. The encoded protein is CASSLQRTGNTIYF.

The gene calls are TRBV20-1 and TRBJ2-5, with no clear D. This CDR3 spans 16 amino acids. In germline, CDR1 is DFQATT, CDR2 SNEGSKA (reference sequence). The V gene lost 5 bases and the J gene lost 0 bases, with 19 bases spanning the gap. The CDR3 reads CSAPPSGRSYQETQYF. CDR3 bases: TGCAGTGCTCCTCCTTCGGGCAGATCTTACCAAGAGACCCAGTACTTC.

The sample holds many counts of this clonotype. In nucleotides, the CDR3 is TGTGCCAGCTCCGGGACAAGTAATTCACCCCTCCACTTT. It specifies CASSGTSNSPLHF. V gene TRBV25-1 combines with J gene TRBJ1-6, with TRBD1 as a possible D gene (6 bases). V was trimmed by 8 bases and J by 6 bases, leaving 11 bases between them. Germline V gives CDR1 MGHDK, CDR2 SYGVNS. The CDR3 is 13 amino acids.

The J gene is TRBJ2-7, the V gene TRBV7-6; D is perhaps TRBD1 or TRBD2 (6 bases each). With 2 bases removed from V and 4 bases from J, the gap between germline ends came to 15 bases. Germline V gene lookup returns CDR1 SGHVS and CDR2 FNYEAQ. CDR3 length: 15 residues. CDR3 residues: CASSLSMRGDYEQYF. In DNA, the CDR3 is TGTGCCAGCAGCTTATCTATGAGGGGGGATTACGAGCAGTACTTC.

This clonotype was picked up one time. The chain combines TRBV4-1 with TRBJ2-2; no definite D call. From germline, CDR1 is MGHRA and CDR2 YSYEKL. V gave up 4 bases and J gave up 7 bases, with 13 bases separating them. The CDR3 extends over 14 amino acids. The CDR3 spells CASSRGLSLGELFF. CDR3 sequence (DNA): TGCGCCAGCAGCCGGGGTCTCTCCCTCGGGGAGCTGTTTTTT.

This clonotype was observed many times. V usage is TRBV20-1 and J usage is TRBJ2-1, with D possibly TRBD2 on 6 matching bases. V lost 3 bases and J lost 2, with 14 bases in between. The CDR3 is 15 amino acids. Germline V gene lookup returns CDR1 DFQATT and CDR2 SNEGSKA (reference sequence). CDR3 coding DNA: TGCAGTGCTAGCGACCGGAGGGCGGCCTACAATGAGCAGTTCTTC. This encodes CSASDRRAAYNEQFF.

The chain uses TRBV20-1 and TRBJ2-4; TRBD2 is a possible D gene (6 bases). V dropped 5 bases and J dropped 0 bases, with 17 bases sitting between them. Looked up from germline, CDR1 is DFQATT and CDR2 is SNEGSKA (reference sequence). This CDR3 comprises 16 residues. The CDR3 DNA reads TGCAGTGCTTCCCCCCGGGTAGCGGTAGCCAAAAACATTCAGTACTTC. Its translation: CSASPRVAVAKNIQYF.

The V and J genes are TRBV7-8 and TRBJ2-7; 8 nucleotides align to TRBD2. The CDR3 sequence is 15 residues long. Unmatched junction bases numbered 11, after V lost 5 bases and J lost 5 bases. Germline loops: CDR1 SGHVS, CDR2 FQNEAQ. CDR3 nucleotide sequence: TGTGCCAGCAGCCCGGGGGGGGCAGGGGCCGACGAGCAGTACTTC. Translating it yields CASSPGGAGADEQYF.